This TCR beta chain was identified during a study of T cells after yellow fever vaccination. The overall study: Preparing low-cell-number fractions relied on SMART-Seq v4 Ultra Low Input.

Germline V gives CDR1 SGHTA, CDR2 FQGNSA. Between the trimmed V and J ends, which lost 8 bases and 9 bases, there was a span of 14 bases. The length of the CDR3 is 13 residues. The 5'RACE template-switching step produced TCR cDNA and added a universal primer site and UMIs. From the 5' RACE reads, TCRdb called clonotypes with MiXCR, one entry per CDR3 protein. This sample has some 320,000 distinct CDR3 sequences, with 3.5% to 4.5% found just once. Whole-study findings and limits: Weaker overall, the secondary response nonetheless peaked faster (day 5 versus 15). The CD4 and CD8 compartments had a small share of their clonotypes in common.

This clonotype was found a few times. Its target is unknown. The chain is built from TRBV7-2 and TRBJ1-6, with unresolved D. The sequencing here drew on PBMCs, taken 15 days after the yellow fever booster vaccination. The receptor was isolated from a man younger than 35 who received the YFV17D yellow fever vaccine. The CDR3 nucleotides read TGTGCCAGCGGTTCATCACGGGTTTCACCCCTCCACTTT. It is translated as CASGSSRVSPLHF.